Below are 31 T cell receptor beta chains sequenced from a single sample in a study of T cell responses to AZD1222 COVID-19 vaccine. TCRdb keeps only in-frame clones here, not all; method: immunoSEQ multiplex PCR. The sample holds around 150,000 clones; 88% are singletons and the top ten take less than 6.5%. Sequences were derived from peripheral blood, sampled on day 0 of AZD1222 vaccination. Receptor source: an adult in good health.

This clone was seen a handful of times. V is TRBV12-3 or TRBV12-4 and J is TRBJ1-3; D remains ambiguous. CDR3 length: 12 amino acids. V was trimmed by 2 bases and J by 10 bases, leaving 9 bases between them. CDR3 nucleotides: TGTGCCAGCAGTTTACAAGTTGGTACCATATATTTT. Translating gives CASSLQVGTIYF.

This chain's CDR3 is CASSQARANYGYTF. CDR3 in DNA: TGCGCCAGCAGCCAAGCCAGGGCTAACTATGGCTACACCTTC. The V and J genes are TRBV4-1 and TRBJ1-2, with D possibly being TRBD1 (5 bases). The CDR3 is made up of 14 amino acids. Trimming removed 1 base at V and 0 bases at J, with 6 bases between. The V gene's germline CDR1 is MGHRA and CDR2 YSYEKL.

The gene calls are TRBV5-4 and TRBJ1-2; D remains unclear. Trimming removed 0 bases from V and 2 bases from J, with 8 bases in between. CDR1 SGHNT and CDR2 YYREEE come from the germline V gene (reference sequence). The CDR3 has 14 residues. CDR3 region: CASSLVSQNYGYTF. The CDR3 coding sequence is TGTGCCAGCAGCTTGGTTTCTCAGAACTATGGCTACACCTTC.

The CDR3 DNA is TGTGCCAGCACAACGGCCGGGGACTATGGCTACACCTTC. Protein: CASTTAGDYGYTF. V gene TRBV7-9 combines with J gene TRBJ1-2; D gene ambiguous. The CDR3 contains 13 residues. Trimming left V 7 bases short and J 3 bases short, with 12 bases between. Per germline, CDR1 SEHNR and CDR2 FQNEAQ (reference sequence).

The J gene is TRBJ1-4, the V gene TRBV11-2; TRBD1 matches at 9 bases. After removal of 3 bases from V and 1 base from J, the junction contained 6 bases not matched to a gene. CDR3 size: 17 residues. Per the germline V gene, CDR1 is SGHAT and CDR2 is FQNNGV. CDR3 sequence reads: CASSFRTGVGTNEKLFF. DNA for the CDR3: TGTGCCAGCAGCTTCCGGACAGGGGTGGGAACTAATGAAAAACTGTTTTTT.

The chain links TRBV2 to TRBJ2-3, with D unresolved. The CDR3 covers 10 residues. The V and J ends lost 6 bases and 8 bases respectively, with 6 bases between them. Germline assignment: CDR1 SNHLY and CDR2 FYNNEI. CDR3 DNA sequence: TGTGCCAGCAGGAGCACTACGCAGTATTTT. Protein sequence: CASRSTTQYF. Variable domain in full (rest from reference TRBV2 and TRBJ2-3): EPEVTQTPSHQVTQMGQEVILRCVPISNHLYFYWYRQILGQKVEFLVSFYNNEISEKSEIFDDQFSVERPDGSNFTLKIRSTKLEDSAMYFCASRSTTQYFGPGTRLTVL.

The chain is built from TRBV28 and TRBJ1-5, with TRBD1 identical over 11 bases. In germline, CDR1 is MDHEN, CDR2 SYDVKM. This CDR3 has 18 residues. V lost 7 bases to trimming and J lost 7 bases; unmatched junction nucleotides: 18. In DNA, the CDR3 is TGTGCCAGCACCGCAACGTCCTCCGGGACAGGGGGGAGACAGCCCCAGCATTTT. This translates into CASTATSSGTGGRQPQHF. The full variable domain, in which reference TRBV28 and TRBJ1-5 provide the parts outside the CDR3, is DVKVTQSSRYLVKRTGEKVFLECVQDMDHENMFWYRQDPGLGLRLIYFSYDVKMKEKGDIPEGYSVSREKKERFSLILESASTNQTSMYLCASTATSSGTGGRQPQHFGDGTRLSIL.

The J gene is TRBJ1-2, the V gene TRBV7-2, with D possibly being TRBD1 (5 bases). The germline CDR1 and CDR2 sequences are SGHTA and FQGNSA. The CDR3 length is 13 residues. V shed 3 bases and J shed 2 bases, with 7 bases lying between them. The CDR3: CASSFDRNYGYTF. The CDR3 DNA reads TGTGCCAGCAGCTTCGACAGAAACTATGGCTACACCTTC.

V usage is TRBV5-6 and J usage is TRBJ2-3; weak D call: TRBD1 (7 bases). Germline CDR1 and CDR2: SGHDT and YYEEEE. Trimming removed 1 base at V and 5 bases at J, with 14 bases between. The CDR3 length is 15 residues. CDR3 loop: CASSLTWQGGDTQYF. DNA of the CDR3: TGTGCCAGCAGCTTGACGTGGCAGGGGGGAGATACGCAGTATTTT.

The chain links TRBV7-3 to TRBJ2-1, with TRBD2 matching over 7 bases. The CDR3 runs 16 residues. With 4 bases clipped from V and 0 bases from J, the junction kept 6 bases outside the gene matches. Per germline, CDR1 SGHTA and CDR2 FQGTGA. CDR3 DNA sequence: TGTGCCAGCAGCTCTCGGCCTAGCGGCTCCTACAATGAGCAGTTCTTC. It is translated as CASSSRPSGSYNEQFF.

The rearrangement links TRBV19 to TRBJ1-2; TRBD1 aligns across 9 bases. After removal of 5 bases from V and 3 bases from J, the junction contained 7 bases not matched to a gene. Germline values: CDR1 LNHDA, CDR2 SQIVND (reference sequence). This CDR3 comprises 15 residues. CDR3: CASSPLGQGYYGYTF. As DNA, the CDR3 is TGTGCCAGTAGTCCCCTTGGACAGGGGTACTATGGCTACACCTTC. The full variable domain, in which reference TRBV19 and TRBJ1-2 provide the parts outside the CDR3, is DGGITQSPKYLFRKEGQNVTLSCEQNLNHDAMYWYRQDPGQGLRLIYYSQIVNDFQKGDIAEGYSVSREKKESFPLTVTSAQKNPTAFYLCASSPLGQGYYGYTFGSGTRLTVV.

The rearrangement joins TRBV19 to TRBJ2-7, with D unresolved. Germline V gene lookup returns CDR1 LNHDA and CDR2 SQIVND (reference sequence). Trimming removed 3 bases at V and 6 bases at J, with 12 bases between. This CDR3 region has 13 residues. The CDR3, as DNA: TGTGCCAGTAGTATCAAGCATGCCTCCGAGCAGTACTTC. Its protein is CASSIKHASEQYF. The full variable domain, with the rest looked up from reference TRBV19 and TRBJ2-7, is DGGITQSPKYLFRKEGQNVTLSCEQNLNHDAMYWYRQDPGQGLRLIYYSQIVNDFQKGDIAEGYSVSREKKESFPLTVTSAQKNPTAFYLCASSIKHASEQYFGPGTRLTVT.

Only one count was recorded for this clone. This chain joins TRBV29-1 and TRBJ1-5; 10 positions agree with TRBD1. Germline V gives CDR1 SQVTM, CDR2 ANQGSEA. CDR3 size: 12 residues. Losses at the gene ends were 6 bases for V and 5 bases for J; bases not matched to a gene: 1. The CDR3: CSVGTGDQPQHF. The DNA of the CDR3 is TGCAGCGTAGGGACAGGGGATCAGCCCCAGCATTTT.

The CDR3 sequence is CARSPHGAQHF. CDR3 nucleotide sequence: TGTGCCAGAAGCCCACATGGGGCCCAGCATTTT. The gene calls are TRBV5-3 and TRBJ1-5; D ambiguous. TRBV5-3 is sorted into the ORF group, with uncertain function. The CDR3 is made up of 11 amino acids. V was shortened by 4 bases and J by 11 bases, with 10 bases between the two germline ends.

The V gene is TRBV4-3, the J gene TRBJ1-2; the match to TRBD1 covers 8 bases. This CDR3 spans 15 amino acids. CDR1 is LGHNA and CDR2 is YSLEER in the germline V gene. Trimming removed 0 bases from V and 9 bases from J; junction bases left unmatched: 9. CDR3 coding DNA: TGCGCCAGCAGCCAAGATCGAGTGGACAGGGCAAGCTACACCTTC. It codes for CASSQDRVDRASYTF.

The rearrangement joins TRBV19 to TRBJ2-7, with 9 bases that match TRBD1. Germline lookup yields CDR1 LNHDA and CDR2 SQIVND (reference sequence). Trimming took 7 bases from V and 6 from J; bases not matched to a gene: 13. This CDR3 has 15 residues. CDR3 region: CASKKAGTGLFEQYF. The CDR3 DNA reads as TGTGCCAGTAAAAAGGCCGGGACAGGGTTGTTCGAGCAGTACTTC.

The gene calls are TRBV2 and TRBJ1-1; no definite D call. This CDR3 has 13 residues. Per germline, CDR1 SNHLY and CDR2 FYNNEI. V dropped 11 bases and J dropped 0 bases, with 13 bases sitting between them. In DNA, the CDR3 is TGTGCCTGCCCCACTATCATGAACACTGAAGCTTTCTTT. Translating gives CACPTIMNTEAFF.

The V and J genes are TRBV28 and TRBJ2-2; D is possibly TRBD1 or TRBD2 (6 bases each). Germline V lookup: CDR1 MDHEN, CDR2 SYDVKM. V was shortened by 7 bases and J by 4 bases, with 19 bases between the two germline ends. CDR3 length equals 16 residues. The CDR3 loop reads CASTTGPGAVTGELFF. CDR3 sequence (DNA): TGTGCCAGCACCACCGGACCGGGGGCCGTCACCGGGGAGCTGTTTTTT. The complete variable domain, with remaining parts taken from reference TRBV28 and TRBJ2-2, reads DVKVTQSSRYLVKRTGEKVFLECVQDMDHENMFWYRQDPGLGLRLIYFSYDVKMKEKGDIPEGYSVSREKKERFSLILESASTNQTSMYLCASTTGPGAVTGELFFGEGSRLTVL.

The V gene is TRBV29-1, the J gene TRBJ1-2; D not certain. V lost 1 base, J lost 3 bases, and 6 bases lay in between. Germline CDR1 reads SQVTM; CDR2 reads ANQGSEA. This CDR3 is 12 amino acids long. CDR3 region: CSVEVRYYGYTF. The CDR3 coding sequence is TGCAGCGTTGAAGTCCGCTACTATGGCTACACCTTC.

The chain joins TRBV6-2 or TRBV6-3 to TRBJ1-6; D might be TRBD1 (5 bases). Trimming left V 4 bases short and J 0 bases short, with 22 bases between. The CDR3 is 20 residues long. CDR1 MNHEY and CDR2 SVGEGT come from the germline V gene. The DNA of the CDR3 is TGTGCCAGCAGTTCCCCTTCGGGACGGGAGACAAGCTCCTATAATTCACCCCTCCACTTT. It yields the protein CASSSPSGRETSSYNSPLHF.

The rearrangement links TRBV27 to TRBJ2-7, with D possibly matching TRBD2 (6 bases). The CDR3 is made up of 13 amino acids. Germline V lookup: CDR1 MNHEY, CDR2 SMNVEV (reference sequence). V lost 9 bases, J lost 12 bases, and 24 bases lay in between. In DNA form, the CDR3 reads TGTGCCAGTAGATCCGCCGGGACTTTTCGGCGGTACTTC. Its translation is CASRSAGTFRRYF.

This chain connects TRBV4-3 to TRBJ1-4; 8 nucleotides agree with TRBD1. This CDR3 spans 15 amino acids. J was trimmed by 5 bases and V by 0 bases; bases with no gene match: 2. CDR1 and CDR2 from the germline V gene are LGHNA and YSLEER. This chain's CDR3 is CASSQEDRVNEKLFF. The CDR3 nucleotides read TGCGCCAGCAGCCAAGAGGACAGGGTAAATGAAAAACTGTTTTTT.

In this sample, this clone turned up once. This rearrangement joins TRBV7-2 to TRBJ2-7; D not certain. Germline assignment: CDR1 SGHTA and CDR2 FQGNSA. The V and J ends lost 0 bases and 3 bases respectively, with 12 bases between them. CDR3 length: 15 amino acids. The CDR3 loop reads CASSLAFGPVYEQYF. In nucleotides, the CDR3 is TGTGCCAGCAGCTTAGCCTTCGGACCTGTCTACGAGCAGTACTTC.

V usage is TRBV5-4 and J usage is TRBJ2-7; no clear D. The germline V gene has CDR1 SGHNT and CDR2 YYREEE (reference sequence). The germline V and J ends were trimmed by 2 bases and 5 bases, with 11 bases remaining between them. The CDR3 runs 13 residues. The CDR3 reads CASSFDLYNEQYF. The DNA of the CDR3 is TGTGCCAGCAGCTTTGACTTATATAACGAGCAGTACTTC.

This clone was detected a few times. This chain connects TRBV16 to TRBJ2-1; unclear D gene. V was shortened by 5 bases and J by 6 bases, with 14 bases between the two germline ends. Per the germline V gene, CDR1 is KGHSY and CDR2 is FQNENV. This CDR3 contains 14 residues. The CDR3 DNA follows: TGTGCCAGCAGCGTCGGGCACGTCGGCAATGAGCAGTTCTTC. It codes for CASSVGHVGNEQFF.

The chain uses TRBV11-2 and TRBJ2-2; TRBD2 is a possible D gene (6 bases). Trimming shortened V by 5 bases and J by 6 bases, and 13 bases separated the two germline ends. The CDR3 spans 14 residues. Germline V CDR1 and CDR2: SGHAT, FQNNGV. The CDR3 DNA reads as TGTGCCAGCAGCACTCTAGCGTTAGCCGGGGAGCTGTTTTTT. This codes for CASSTLALAGELFF.

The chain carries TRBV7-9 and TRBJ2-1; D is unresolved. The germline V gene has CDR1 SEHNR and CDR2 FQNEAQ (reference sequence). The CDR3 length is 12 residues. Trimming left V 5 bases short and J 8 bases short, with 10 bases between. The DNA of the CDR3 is TGTGCCAGCAGCCAGACTGGCGATGAGCAGTTCTTC. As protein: CASSQTGDEQFF.

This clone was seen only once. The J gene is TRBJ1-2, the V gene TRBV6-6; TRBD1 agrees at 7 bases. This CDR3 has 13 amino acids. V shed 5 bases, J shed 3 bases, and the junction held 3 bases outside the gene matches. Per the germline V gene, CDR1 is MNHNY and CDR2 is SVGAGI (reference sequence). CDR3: CASSLTGDYGYTF. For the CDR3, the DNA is TGTGCCAGCAGTCTTACAGGGGACTATGGCTACACCTTC.

The CDR3 protein is CASSYTPGQGIGNEQFF. CDR3 DNA: TGCGCCAGCAGCTACACACCGGGACAGGGGATCGGGAATGAGCAGTTCTTC. J is TRBJ2-1 and V is TRBV5-1; 10 bases line up with TRBD1. This CDR3 is built from 17 residues. Germline V gives CDR1 SGHRS, CDR2 YFSETQ. The V and J ends lost 3 bases and 7 bases, in that order; junction bases with no gene match: 13.

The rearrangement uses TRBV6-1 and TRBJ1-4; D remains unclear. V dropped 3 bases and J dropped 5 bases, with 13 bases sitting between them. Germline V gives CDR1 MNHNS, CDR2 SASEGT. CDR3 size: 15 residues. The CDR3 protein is CASSDGSSINEKLFF. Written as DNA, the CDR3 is TGTGCCAGCAGTGATGGAAGCAGCATAAATGAAAAACTGTTTTTT.

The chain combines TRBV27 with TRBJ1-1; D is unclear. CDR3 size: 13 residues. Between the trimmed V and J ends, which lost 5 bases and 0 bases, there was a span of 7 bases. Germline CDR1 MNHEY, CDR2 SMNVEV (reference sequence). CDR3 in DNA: TGTGCCAGCAGTCCCCACTTGAACACTGAAGCTTTCTTT. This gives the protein CASSPHLNTEAFF.